This T cell receptor beta chain was recorded in a study of OX40 agonist ivuxolimab in advanced cancers. The overall study: Three individuals attained partial responses, comprising one hepatocellular carcinoma case and two cutaneous melanoma cases. Study-level results: There were, on average, more expanded clones in CD8+ T cells than in CD4+.

Sequencing used immunoSEQ multiplex PCR; TCRdb keeps in-frame clones, though not all of them. The sample contains 35,000 to 40,000 clones, 65% to 85% of which appear only once. Germline V gene lookup returns CDR1 SGHRS and CDR2 YFSETQ. CDR3 size: 13 residues. J lost 7 bases, V lost 5 bases, and 5 bases had no gene match. To note about this clone: Antigen specificity is unknown.

Material: CD4+ or CD8+ T cells sorted from blood, obtained in a trial of the OX40 agonist ivuxolimab. This sequence was found in an adult with an advanced solid tumor such as melanoma, head and neck, liver or kidney cancer. The chain joins TRBV5-1 to TRBJ1-2, with 10 bases fitting TRBD1. The CDR3 DNA is TGCGCCAGCAGGTCTAGGGACAGGGGTGGCTACACCTTC. Amino acid sequence: CASRSRDRGGYTF.